This T cell receptor (beta chain) was identified in a study of T cells in Graves' hyperthyroidism and ophthalmopathy. Study-wide results and limits: Model output signaled ophthalmopathy a median about 6.3 months ahead of onset. Appearing also in blood were most of the thyroid clonotypes expanded above 0.001.

CDR1 and CDR2 (germline): ENHRY, SYGVKD. The CDR3 sequence is 14 residues long. The ends were cut back, 0 bases at V and 6 bases at J, with 11 bases in the middle. As concerns this clonotype: Its cognate antigen is unknown.

TCR beta CDR3 regions were amplified from RNA transcripts. Primed by the HTBI set, a first-round RT-PCR was run on the TCR CDR3. TCRdb fed the multiplex PCR reads into MiXCR, producing one record per CDR3 protein. The sample has 450,000 to 700,000 distinct CDR3 sequences; about 45% are singletons. Sequenced material: peripheral blood or thyroid tissue (not recorded which). The rearrangement joins TRBV10-3 to TRBJ1-2; D is ambiguous. The TCR originated in an adult woman with Graves' disease, either hyperthyroidism or ophthalmopathy (not recorded which). The CDR3 spells CAISESTPGDGYTF. CDR3 in DNA: TGTGCCATCAGTGAGTCGACTCCGGGTGATGGCTACACCTTC.